The T cell receptor (beta chain) under discussion was sequenced for a study of blood T cell repertoires in COVID-19. Study context: There were acute and convalescent COVID-19 samples, and they came from the United States, Italy and Spain.

In the source study's methods: Estimates of nucleated cell counts were drawn from the amplification of reference gene primers. Sequencing used immunoSEQ multiplex PCR; TCRdb keeps in-frame clones, though not all of them. V, J and clone size derive from that table, while D and trimming were established from the DNA sequence. Of under 200,000 clones listed, around 86% are singletons. Individuals drawn from 24 US areas were roughly 18 to 95 years old. The source material was PBMCs or T cells enriched from blood (not recorded which). This receptor was obtained from a woman in her 40s in a cohort exposed to, infected with or recovered from COVID-19 (not recorded which).

CDR3 coding DNA: TGTGCCACCAGCAGAGGACAGACCGGCCTCGGGGAGCTGTTTTTT. This translates into CATSRGQTGLGELFF. The chain employs TRBV15 and TRBJ2-2, with D maybe TRBD1 (5 bases). This CDR3 has 15 residues. V lost 1 base to trimming and J lost 7 bases, with 13 bases between them. In germline, CDR1 is LNHNV, CDR2 YYDKDF (reference sequence).